This T cell receptor beta chain comes out of a study of shared clonotypes between healthy human individuals. Regarding the study as a whole: Naive subsets usually exceeded memory subsets in estimated richness.

The assay was carried out at the deep level. Every immunoSEQ plate was one replicate of a subset's evenly spread DNA. Profiling relied on immunoSEQ multiplex PCR, and the TCRdb table lists in-frame clones only, not all of them. Of approximately 650,000 clones in the sample, roughly 96% were seen once. To note about this clone: The antigen is not known.

The naive CD8 subset, CD45RO-negative cells positively selected for CCR7, excluded terminally differentiated effector memory CD45RA+ cells. Sequencing was done on a sample of naive CD8+ T cells sorted from blood. The TCR was taken from a woman aged 25 to 39 in good health.

The CDR3 reads CASSPSGRSGGELFF. CDR3 nucleotides: TGTGCCAGCAGCCCTAGCGGGAGGAGTGGCGGGGAGCTGTTTTTT. The rearrangement uses TRBV9 and TRBJ2-2; 11 bases align to TRBD2. V lost 4 bases and J lost 7; bases outside the gene matches: 6. The CDR3 totals 15 residues. The germline V gene encodes CDR1 SGDLS and CDR2 YYNGEE.